The 18 T cell receptor beta chains below were found in one sample sequenced in a study of shared clonotypes between healthy human individuals. Produced via immunoSEQ multiplex PCR; TCRdb's table is partial and in-frame only. This sample has more than 2,000,000 clones, with over 90% found just once. Sequenced material: naive CD4+ T cells from PBMCs. Subset denoted: CD45RA+ positively selected. Receptors were obtained from a man aged 18 to 29 in good health. Some clones in this sample may be carry-over from other donors' samples.

The chain has TRBV7-8 and TRBJ1-2; D is unresolved. This CDR3 is built from 13 residues. V was cut by 6 bases and J by 1 base, with 9 bases left in between. Germline V gene lookup returns CDR1 SGHVS and CDR2 FQNEAQ. CDR3 in DNA: TGTGCCAGCAGTTTAACAGTTAACTATGGCTACACCTTC. Amino acid sequence: CASSLTVNYGYTF.

V usage is TRBV5-4 and J usage is TRBJ1-2; D might be TRBD1 (6 bases). Per the germline V gene, CDR1 is SGHNT and CDR2 is YYREEE (reference sequence). Trimming took off 0 bases at V and 1 base at J, with 10 bases between the two ends. The CDR3 sequence is 15 residues long. The CDR3 region has the DNA TGTGCCAGCAGCTTGGCAGGGGTTGGTAACTATGGCTACACCTTC. This sequence encodes CASSLAGVGNYGYTF.

The CDR3 bases are TGTGCCAGCAGTTACGGGGTGGACACCATATATTTT. Amino acid sequence: CASSYGVDTIYF. The chain has TRBV6-6 and TRBJ1-3; no definite D call. The CDR3 spans 12 residues. V lost 2 bases to trimming and J lost 8 bases, with 7 bases between them. Germline V CDR1 and CDR2: MNHNY, SVGAGI (reference sequence).

V is TRBV28 and J is TRBJ1-4; D is unclear. Trimming pared 2 bases from V and 7 bases from J, leaving 11 bases between. This CDR3 has 14 amino acids. The V gene's germline CDR1 is MDHEN and CDR2 SYDVKM. This chain's CDR3 is CASSLNGLGEKLFF. DNA of the CDR3: TGTGCCAGCAGTTTAAATGGGTTGGGTGAAAAACTGTTTTTT.

The sample holds one count of this clone. This sequence joins TRBV5-4 and TRBJ2-1; 11 nucleotides align to TRBD1. In germline, CDR1 is SGHNT, CDR2 YYREEE (reference sequence). Trimming cost V 5 bases and J 10 bases; bases outside gene matches: 2. The CDR3 is 12 residues long. CDR3 DNA: TGTGCCAGCAGTGGACAGGGGGCGGAGCAGTTCTTC. Its protein is CASSGQGAEQFF.

The J gene is TRBJ1-2, the V gene TRBV2, with D perhaps matching TRBD1 (5 bases). V lost 7 bases to trimming and J lost 8 bases, with 11 bases between them. The CDR3 covers 11 residues. The germline V gene has CDR1 SNHLY and CDR2 FYNNEI. As DNA, the CDR3 is TGTGCCAGCACTTTGACAGACGGCTACACCTTC. Its translation is CASTLTDGYTF.

The V call is TRBV7-3, the J call TRBJ2-1; TRBD2 might be the D (5 bases). V lost 4 bases, J lost 6 bases, and 10 bases lay in between. This CDR3 is 13 amino acids long. Germline CDR1 and CDR2: SGHTA and FQGTGA. CDR3 sequence (DNA): TGTGCCAGCAGCTCGACCGGACTCAATGAGCAGTTCTTC. Its translation is CASSSTGLNEQFF.

The chain has TRBV27 and TRBJ1-2, with 10 bases lining up with TRBD1. Per the germline V gene, CDR1 is MNHEY and CDR2 is SMNVEV (reference sequence). The CDR3 has 18 residues. With V trimmed by 5 bases and J by 4 bases, 16 bases remained unmatched. The CDR3 region has the DNA TGTGCCAGCAGTGCGCAACCGGGACAGGGGCGGTTAGGCTATGGCTACACCTTC. It encodes CASSAQPGQGRLGYGYTF.

V gene TRBV25-1 combines with J gene TRBJ2-7, with TRBD2 matching over 7 bases. The trim removed 3 bases at V and 2 bases at J, leaving 7 bases unmatched. The CDR3 runs 15 residues. Germline-derived CDR1 and CDR2 are MGHDK and SYGVNS. The CDR3 loop reads CASSELGTSAYEQYF. The CDR3 DNA sequence: TGTGCCAGCAGTGAGCTGGGCACTAGCGCCTACGAGCAGTACTTC.

This chain connects TRBV9 to TRBJ2-1, with a tentative D call TRBD2 (5 bases). Germline V CDR1 and CDR2: SGDLS, YYNGEE. V shed 1 base and J shed 8 bases, with 13 bases lying between them. This CDR3 comprises 14 residues. CDR3 DNA sequence: TGTGCCAGCAGCGTAAGTCTGACTACCGATGAGCAGTTCTTC. Its translation: CASSVSLTTDEQFF.

The chain combines TRBV9 with TRBJ2-5, with 9 bases lining up with TRBD2. CDR3 length equals 16 residues. Looked up from germline, CDR1 is SGDLS and CDR2 is YYNGEE. The V and J ends lost 4 bases and 5 bases, in that order; junction bases with no gene match: 12. The CDR3 bases are TGTGCCAGCAGCCCCGAGCGGGAGGCCACACCGGAGACCCAGTACTTC. It is translated as CASSPEREATPETQYF.

CDR3 bases: TGTGCCAGCAGTCCCCTGACAGTGGGGAAGGTCGGGGAGCTGTTTTTT. Protein: CASSPLTVGKVGELFF. The V and J genes are TRBV28 and TRBJ2-2, with a weak D call TRBD1 (5 bases). Trimming left V 5 bases short and J 7 bases short, with 20 bases between. The CDR3 has 16 residues. Germline CDR1 is MDHEN and CDR2 is SYDVKM.

Points on this clone: This may come from a read error, since a much larger clone is one base off. In the same sample, other DNA sequences code for this CDR3. This chain joins TRBV5-1 and TRBJ2-1; 11 bases map to TRBD2. The germline V gene has CDR1 SGHRS and CDR2 YFSETQ. The J segment lost 3 bases and the V segment lost 5 bases, leaving 4 bases of the junction unmatched. The CDR3 is made up of 15 amino acids. The CDR3 loop is CASSWGLADYNEQFF. Written as DNA, the CDR3 is TGCGCCAGCAGTTGGGGACTAGCGGACTACAATGAGCAGTTCTTC.

This clone was recorded once. The chain carries TRBV9 and TRBJ2-5; maybe TRBD2 (5 bases). CDR1 and CDR2 from the germline V gene are SGDLS and YYNGEE. Trimming took off 4 bases at V and 7 bases at J, with 11 bases between the two ends. CDR3 length: 12 residues. DNA of the CDR3: TGTGCCAGCAGCTCCGGAGGCGGGACCCAGTACTTC. This encodes CASSSGGGTQYF.

This clone appeared once. The chain's CDR3 is CASSRPTSGSTDTQYF. The DNA of the CDR3 is TGTGCCAGCAGTCGCCCCACTAGCGGTAGCACAGATACGCAGTATTTT. V usage is TRBV6-6 and J usage is TRBJ2-3, with 8 bases identical to TRBD2. With V trimmed by 5 bases and J by 0 bases, 7 bases remained unmatched. The CDR3 totals 16 residues. Germline-derived CDR1 and CDR2 are MNHNY and SVGAGI (reference sequence).

The rearrangement uses TRBV11-2 and TRBJ1-1; D is undetermined. The CDR3 sequence is 14 residues long. Deletions cut 5 bases from V and 1 base from J, with 11 bases between. In germline, CDR1 is SGHAT, CDR2 FQNNGV. CDR3 in amino acids: CASSRVSGNTEAFF. The CDR3 DNA follows: TGTGCCAGCAGCAGGGTATCGGGGAACACTGAAGCTTTCTTT.

The chain combines TRBV4-1 with TRBJ2-7; 9 bases line up with TRBD2. Germline V gene lookup returns CDR1 MGHRA and CDR2 YSYEKL. The CDR3 is 15 amino acids. V shed 4 bases and J 0 bases; nucleotides not matched to a gene: 4. This CDR3 reads CASSRTSASSYEQYF. The CDR3 coding sequence is TGCGCCAGCAGCCGGACTAGCGCCAGCTCCTACGAGCAGTACTTC.

This chain connects TRBV2 to TRBJ1-4; perhaps TRBD1 as D (6 bases). CDR3 size: 14 residues. The V gene's germline CDR1 is SNHLY and CDR2 FYNNEI. Trimming left V 7 bases short and J 4 bases short, with 13 bases between. The CDR3 here is CASKQGQLNEKLFF. In nucleotides, the CDR3 is TGTGCCAGCAAGCAGGGGCAGCTTAATGAAAAACTGTTTTTT.